This entry lists 20 T cell receptor beta chains sequenced from one sample in a study of siplizumab effects on memory and regulatory T cells (dated 2019 in TCRdb). Libraries were made using the immunoSEQ multiplex PCR assay. This immuneACCESS table, as held by TCRdb, lists in-frame sequences with V and J called but not all clones. Of the missing ones, under half trace to an unresolved V gene in checked studies; the others have no known cause. In this sample the table shows around 100,000 clones, 92% of which occur a single time. About 0.7% of the sample lies in the top ten. Source material: Tregs sorted from blood. These receptors all come from a human donor in good health.

In this sample, this clone turned up once. The chain links TRBV19 to TRBJ2-2; D may be TRBD1 (5 bases). The V and J ends lost 7 bases and 4 bases respectively, with 13 bases between them. The CDR3 is 14 amino acids. Per germline, CDR1 LNHDA and CDR2 SQIVND (reference sequence). Here the CDR3 reads CASNTVQGTGELFF. In DNA form, the CDR3 reads TGTGCCAGTAACACGGTCCAGGGCACCGGGGAGCTGTTTTTT.

The gene calls are TRBV7-8 and TRBJ2-5; TRBD1 aligns across 7 bases. Germline V gene sequence: CDR1 SGHVS, CDR2 FQNEAQ. The CDR3 length is 13 residues. V lost 5 bases, J lost 9 bases, and 9 bases stayed unmatched. The CDR3 DNA sequence: TGTGCCAGCAGCCCGACAGGGCGAGGGGCCCAGTACTTC. This sequence encodes CASSPTGRGAQYF.

The chain has TRBV27 and TRBJ2-3; 10 positions match TRBD2. The CDR3 loop spans 15 amino acids. Germline V gives CDR1 MNHEY, CDR2 SMNVEV (reference sequence). Trimming took 6 bases from V and 4 from J; bases not matched to a gene: 7. CDR3 DNA: TGTGCCAGCAGGCCTCTAGCGGGAGTTCCAGATACGCAGTATTTT. The encoded protein is CASRPLAGVPDTQYF.

This chain links TRBV29-1 with TRBJ1-2; weak D call: TRBD1 (5 bases). The CDR3 totals 13 residues. The V gene lost 7 bases and the J gene lost 4 bases, with 16 bases spanning the gap. Germline V gene data show CDR1 as SQVTM and CDR2 as ANQGSEA. The CDR3 bases are TGCAGCGCACAGAGCCGTGGGGGCTATGGCTACACCTTC. Its protein product is CSAQSRGGYGYTF.

The genes are TRBV5-1 and TRBJ2-3, with TRBD2 matching 14 bases. The J segment lost 5 bases and the V segment lost 4 bases, leaving 6 bases of the junction unmatched. Germline V gives CDR1 SGHRS, CDR2 YFSETQ. The length of the CDR3 is 16 residues. This CDR3 is CASSGGLAGERDTQYF. CDR3 in DNA: TGCGCCAGCAGCGGGGGACTAGCGGGAGAACGAGATACGCAGTATTTT.

The genes are TRBV30 and TRBJ1-2, with D hard to call. V lost 0 bases, J lost 8 bases, and 7 bases lay in between. The germline gives CDR1 GTSNPN, CDR2 SVGIG (reference sequence). CDR3 length: 11 residues. The CDR3 sequence is CAWSVLVGYTF. The DNA of the CDR3 is TGTGCCTGGAGTGTACTAGTGGGCTACACCTTC.

The V and J genes are TRBV28 and TRBJ2-6, with D perhaps TRBD1 or TRBD2 (5 bases each). The CDR3 is 16 residues long. V lost 3 bases, J lost 3 bases, and 12 bases lay in between. CDR1 is MDHEN and CDR2 is SYDVKM in the germline V gene. The CDR3 coding sequence is TGTGCCAGCAGTTTCCCGGGGCTGGGTGGGGCCAACGTCCTGACTTTC. It translates to CASSFPGLGGANVLTF.

This chain links TRBV7-2 with TRBJ2-2; D not resolved. Germline V lookup: CDR1 SGHTA, CDR2 FQGNSA. V was pared by 5 bases and J by 3 bases, with 10 bases between. The CDR3 is 14 residues long. The CDR3 loop reads CASSTSSHTGELFF. The CDR3 DNA reads as TGTGCCAGCAGCACAAGCTCCCACACCGGGGAGCTGTTTTTT. Full variable domain (remainder filled in from reference TRBV7-2 and TRBJ2-2): GAGVSQSPSNKVTEKGKDVELRCDPISGHTALYWYRQSLGQGLEFLIYFQGNSAPDKSGLPSDRFSAERTGGSVSTLTIQRTQQEDSAVYLCASSTSSHTGELFFGEGSRLTVL.

The gene calls are TRBV7-8 and TRBJ1-1; 7 bases line up with TRBD1. V was pared by 5 bases and J by 7 bases, with 4 bases of the junction left unmatched. This CDR3 has 12 residues. The V gene's germline CDR1 is SGHVS and CDR2 FQNEAQ. CDR3 sequence reads: CASSPHRGEAFF. The CDR3 DNA follows: TGTGCCAGCAGCCCACACAGGGGTGAAGCTTTCTTT.

This clone was seen more than once but under ten times. The V gene is TRBV9, the J gene TRBJ1-3, with no clear D. V was trimmed by 5 bases and J by 4 bases, leaving 7 bases between them. Germline assignment: CDR1 SGDLS and CDR2 YYNGEE. This CDR3 region has 12 residues. The CDR3 DNA follows: TGTGCCAGCAGGACTCCCGGAAACACCATATATTTT. Its protein is CASRTPGNTIYF.

CDR3 amino acids: CASSKRLAGQETQYF. The CDR3 region has the DNA TGTGCCAGCAGTAAGAGACTAGCGGGACAAGAGACCCAGTACTTC. The V call is TRBV27, the J call TRBJ2-5; 11 bases are shared with TRBD2. The V segment lost 5 bases and the J segment 2 bases; nucleotides outside the gene matches: 4. CDR3 length: 15 amino acids. Germline CDR1 and CDR2: MNHEY and SMNVEV (reference sequence).

This chain connects TRBV27 to TRBJ2-7, with 9 nucleotides matching TRBD2. The CDR3 covers 15 residues. Looked up from germline, CDR1 is MNHEY and CDR2 is SMNVEV (reference sequence). The V gene end was trimmed by 6 bases and the J gene end by 3 bases; junction bases not matched to a gene: 9. This CDR3 reads CASSKGLAGIYEQYF. The CDR3 region has the DNA TGTGCCAGCAGCAAGGGACTAGCTGGAATCTACGAGCAGTACTTC.

V gene TRBV10-3 combines with J gene TRBJ2-1; 9 bases are a match to TRBD2. From germline, CDR1 is ENHRY and CDR2 SYGVKD. The length of the CDR3 is 15 residues. Trimming took 5 bases from V and 6 from J; bases not matched to a gene: 8. The CDR3 protein is CAISLTSGWVNEQFF. The CDR3 nucleotides are TGTGCCATCAGTTTGACTAGCGGATGGGTCAATGAGCAGTTCTTC.

The chain couples TRBV6-5 to TRBJ2-7; 7 positions match TRBD1. The CDR3 runs 14 residues. CDR1 and CDR2 (germline): MNHEY, SVGAGI. With 6 bases clipped from V and 1 base from J, the junction kept 6 bases outside the gene matches. The CDR3 DNA follows: TGTGCCAGCAGCACAGGGGAACGTTCCTACGAGCAGTACTTC. Translation: CASSTGERSYEQYF.

This chain connects TRBV28 to TRBJ2-7; 12 nucleotides match TRBD2. CDR1 is MDHEN, CDR2 SYDVKM, per germline. After removal of 2 bases from V and 6 bases from J, the junction contained 2 bases not matched to a gene. The CDR3 spans 14 residues. The CDR3 DNA reads as TGTGCCAGCAGTTTAGGACTAGCGGGATCCGAGCAGTACTTC. Residues: CASSLGLAGSEQYF.

V is TRBV5-6 and J is TRBJ2-7, with D perhaps being TRBD1 or TRBD2 (5 bases each). Germline loops: CDR1 SGHDT, CDR2 YYEEEE. V gave up 4 bases and J gave up 4 bases, with 18 bases separating them. This CDR3 has 15 residues. The CDR3 DNA follows: TGTGCCAGCAGCCGGGGAGACAGAGGACGATACGAGCAGTACTTC. Its protein is CASSRGDRGRYEQYF.

The chain has TRBV6-5 and TRBJ2-1; 8 bases agree with TRBD2. Germline CDR1 is MNHEY and CDR2 is SVGAGI. With 6 bases clipped from V and 7 bases from J, the junction kept 11 bases outside the gene matches. The CDR3 is 15 residues long. The CDR3 DNA is TGTGCCAGCAGAGGGGGGGGGACTAGTAGGAATGAGCAGTTCTTC. It yields the protein CASRGGGTSRNEQFF.

The chain recombines TRBV28 with TRBJ2-1; TRBD2 agrees at 12 bases. V shed 7 bases, J shed 6 bases, and the junction held 13 bases outside the gene matches. Germline loops: CDR1 MDHEN, CDR2 SYDVKM. The CDR3 length is 17 residues. The CDR3 protein is CASKWLAGGPISNEQFF. CDR3 nucleotides: TGTGCCAGCAAGTGGCTAGCGGGAGGGCCGATTAGCAATGAGCAGTTCTTC.

This clone was seen more than once but under ten times. The CDR3 bases are TGTGCCAGCAGCTTTACGTCCGGGGCGCGTGGAGGCTACACCTTC. Its translation is CASSFTSGARGGYTF. This chain joins TRBV5-4 and TRBJ1-2, with TRBD1 as a possible D gene (5 bases). Germline V CDR1 and CDR2: SGHNT, YYREEE (reference sequence). V was clipped by 2 bases and J by 8 bases, with 19 bases between them. The CDR3 contains 15 residues.

The chain links TRBV7-8 to TRBJ2-1; the match to TRBD2 covers 12 bases. Germline CDR1 is SGHVS and CDR2 is FQNEAQ. V lost 5 bases to trimming and J lost 7 bases; unmatched junction nucleotides: 9. The CDR3 contains 16 residues. The CDR3 region has the DNA TGTGCCAGCAGCCCCCTGACTAGCGGGAGATCTAATGAGCAGTTCTTC. Translated: CASSPLTSGRSNEQFF. The whole variable domain, filled in from reference TRBV7-8 and TRBJ2-1, reads GAGVSQSPRYKVAKRGQDVALRCDPISGHVSLFWYQQALGQGPEFLTYFQNEAQLDKSGLPSDRFFAERPEGSVSTLKIQRTQQEDSAVYLCASSPLTSGRSNEQFFGPGTRLTVL.